The present TCR beta chain was sequenced within a study of T cell responses to AZD1222 COVID-19 vaccine. This clone was seen a handful of times. No antigen is known for it. Only in-frame clones appear in the TCRdb table, and some are missing; sequencing was by immunoSEQ multiplex PCR. The table lists roughly 120,000 clones, roughly nine tenths of them singletons. Study results and caveats: Spike-wide vaccine-associated CD4 TCRs dominated at 160-218 and 743-854. The donor group comprised mostly white British people and more females; the analysis possibly underestimated clonal diversity.

The CDR3 extends over 15 amino acids. With 2 bases removed from V and 0 bases from J, the gap between germline ends came to 12 bases. Germline V gene lookup returns CDR1 SGHNT and CDR2 YYREEE (reference sequence). The rearrangement uses TRBV5-4 and TRBJ2-7; D might be TRBD1 (6 bases). Sequenced here: peripheral blood, sampled 28 days after the second AZD1222 dose. The receptor was isolated from an adult who received the AZD1222 COVID-19 vaccine. The CDR3 reads CASSFWGRGSYEQYF. In DNA, the CDR3 is TGTGCCAGCAGCTTCTGGGGGCGAGGCTCCTACGAGCAGTACTTC.